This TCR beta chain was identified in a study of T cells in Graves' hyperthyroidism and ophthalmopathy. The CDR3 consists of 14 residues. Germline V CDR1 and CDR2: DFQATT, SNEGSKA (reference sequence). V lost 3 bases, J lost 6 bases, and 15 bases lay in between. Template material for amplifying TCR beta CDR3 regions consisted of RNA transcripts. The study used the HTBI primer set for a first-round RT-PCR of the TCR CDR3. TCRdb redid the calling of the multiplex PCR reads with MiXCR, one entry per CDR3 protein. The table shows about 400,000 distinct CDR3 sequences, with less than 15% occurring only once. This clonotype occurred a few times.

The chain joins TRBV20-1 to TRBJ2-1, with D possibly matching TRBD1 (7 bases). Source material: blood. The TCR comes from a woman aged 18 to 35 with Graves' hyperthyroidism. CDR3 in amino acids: CSARGRGDRNEQFF. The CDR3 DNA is TGCAGTGCTAGGGGCAGGGGGGACCGCAATGAGCAGTTCTTC.